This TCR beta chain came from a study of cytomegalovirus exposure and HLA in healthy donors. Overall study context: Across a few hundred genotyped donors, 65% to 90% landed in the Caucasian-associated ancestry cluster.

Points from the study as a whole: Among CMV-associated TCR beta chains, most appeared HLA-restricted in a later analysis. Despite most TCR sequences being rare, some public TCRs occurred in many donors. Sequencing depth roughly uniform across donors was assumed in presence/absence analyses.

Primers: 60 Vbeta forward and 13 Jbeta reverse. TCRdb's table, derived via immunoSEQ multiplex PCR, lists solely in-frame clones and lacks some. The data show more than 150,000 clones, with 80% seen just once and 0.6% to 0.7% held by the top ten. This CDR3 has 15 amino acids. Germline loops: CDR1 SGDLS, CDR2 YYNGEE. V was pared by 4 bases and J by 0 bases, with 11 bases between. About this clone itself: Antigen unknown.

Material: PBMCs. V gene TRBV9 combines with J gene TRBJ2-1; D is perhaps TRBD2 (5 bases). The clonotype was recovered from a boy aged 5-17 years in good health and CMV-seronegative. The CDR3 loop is CASSPRGSSYNEQFF. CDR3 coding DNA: TGTGCCAGCAGCCCCAGAGGGAGCTCCTACAATGAGCAGTTCTTC.